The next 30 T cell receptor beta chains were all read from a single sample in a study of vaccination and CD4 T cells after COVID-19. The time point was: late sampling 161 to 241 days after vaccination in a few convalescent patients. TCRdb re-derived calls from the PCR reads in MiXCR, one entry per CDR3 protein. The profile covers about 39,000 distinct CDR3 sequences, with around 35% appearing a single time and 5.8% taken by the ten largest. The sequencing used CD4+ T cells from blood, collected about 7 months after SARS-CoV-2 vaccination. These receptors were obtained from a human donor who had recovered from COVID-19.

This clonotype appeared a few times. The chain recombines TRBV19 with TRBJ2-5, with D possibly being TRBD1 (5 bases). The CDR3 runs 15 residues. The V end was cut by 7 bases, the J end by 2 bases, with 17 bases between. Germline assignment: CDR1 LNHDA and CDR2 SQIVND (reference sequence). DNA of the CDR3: TGTGCCAGTACCCCTAGGGGCGTACGTCAAGAGACCCAGTACTTC. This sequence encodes CASTPRGVRQETQYF.

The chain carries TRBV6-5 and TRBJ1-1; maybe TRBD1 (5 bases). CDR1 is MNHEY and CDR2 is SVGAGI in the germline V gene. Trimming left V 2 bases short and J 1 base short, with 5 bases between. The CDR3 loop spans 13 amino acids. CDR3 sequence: CASSYGTNTEAFF. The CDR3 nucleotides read TGTGCCAGCAGTTACGGGACGAACACTGAAGCTTTCTTT.

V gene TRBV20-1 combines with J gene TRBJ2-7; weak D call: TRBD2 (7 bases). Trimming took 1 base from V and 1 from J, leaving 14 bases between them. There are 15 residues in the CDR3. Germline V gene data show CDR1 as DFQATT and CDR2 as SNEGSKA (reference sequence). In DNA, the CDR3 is TGCAGTGCTAGAGGCTGGGCGGGGGCATCCTACGAGCAGTACTTC. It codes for CSARGWAGASYEQYF.

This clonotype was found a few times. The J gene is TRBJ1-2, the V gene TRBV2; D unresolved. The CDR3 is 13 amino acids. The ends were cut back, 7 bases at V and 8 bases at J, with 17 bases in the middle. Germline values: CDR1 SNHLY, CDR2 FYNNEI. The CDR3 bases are TGTGCCAGCACCGAATGGACCGCGGAAGGCTACACCTTC. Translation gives CASTEWTAEGYTF.

In DNA, the CDR3 is TGTGCCAGCAGCTCCGACGGGCTAGCGATCAACTACGAGCAGTACTTC. Its protein product is CASSSDGLAINYEQYF. The chain uses TRBV7-9 and TRBJ2-7; a weak D match, TRBD2 (6 bases). This CDR3 spans 16 amino acids. Trimming stripped 4 bases from V and 3 bases from J, with 19 bases between. Germline values: CDR1 SEHNR, CDR2 FQNEAQ (reference sequence).

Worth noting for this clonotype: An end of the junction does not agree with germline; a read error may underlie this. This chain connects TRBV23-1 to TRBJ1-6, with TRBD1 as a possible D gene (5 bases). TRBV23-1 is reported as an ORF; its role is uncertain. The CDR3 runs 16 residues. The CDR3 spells CASSQGGVQNNSPLHF. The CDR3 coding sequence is TGTGCCAGCAGCCAGGGAGGGGTCCAAAATAATTCACCCCTCCACTTT.

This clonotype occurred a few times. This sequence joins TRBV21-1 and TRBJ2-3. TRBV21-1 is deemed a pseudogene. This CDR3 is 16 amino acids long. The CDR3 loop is CASSKMVGACTDTQYF. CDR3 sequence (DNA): TGTGCCAGCAGCAAAATGGTGGGAGCTTGCACAGATACGCAGTATTTT.

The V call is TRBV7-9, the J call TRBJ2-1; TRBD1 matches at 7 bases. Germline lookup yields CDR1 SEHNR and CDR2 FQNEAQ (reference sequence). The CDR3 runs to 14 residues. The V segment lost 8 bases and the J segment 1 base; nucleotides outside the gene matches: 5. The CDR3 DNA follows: TGTGCCAGCGGGCTACAGGGGTCCTACAATGAGCAGTTCTTC. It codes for CASGLQGSYNEQFF.

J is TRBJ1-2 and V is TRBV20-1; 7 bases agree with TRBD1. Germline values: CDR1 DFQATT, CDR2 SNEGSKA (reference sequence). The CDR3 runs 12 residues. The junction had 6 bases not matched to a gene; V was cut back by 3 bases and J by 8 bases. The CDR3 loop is CSARVQGEGYTF. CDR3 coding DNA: TGCAGTGCTAGGGTTCAGGGGGAAGGCTACACCTTC.

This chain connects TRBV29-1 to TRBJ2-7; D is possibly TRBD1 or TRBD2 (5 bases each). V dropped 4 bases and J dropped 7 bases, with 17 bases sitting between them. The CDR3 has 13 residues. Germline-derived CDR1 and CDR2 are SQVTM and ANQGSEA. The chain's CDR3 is CSVGATGAGEQYF. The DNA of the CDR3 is TGCAGCGTTGGGGCCACCGGGGCTGGAGAGCAGTACTTC.

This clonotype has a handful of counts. The CDR3 protein is CASSGSSTDTQYF. CDR3 coding DNA: TGTGCCAGCAGCGGGAGTAGCACAGATACGCAGTATTTT. The V gene is TRBV11-1, the J gene TRBJ2-3; possible D gene TRBD2, 5 bases. CDR1 is SGHAT and CDR2 is FQDESV in the germline V gene (reference sequence). This CDR3 is built from 13 residues. Trimming shortened V by 5 bases and J by 0 bases, and 6 bases separated the two germline ends.

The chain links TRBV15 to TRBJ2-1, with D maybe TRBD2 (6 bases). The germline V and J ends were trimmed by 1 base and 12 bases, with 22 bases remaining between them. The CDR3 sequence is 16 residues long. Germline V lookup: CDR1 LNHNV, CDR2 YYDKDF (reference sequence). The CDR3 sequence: CATSRAPGRVGLGQFF. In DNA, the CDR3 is TGTGCCACCAGCAGAGCCCCGGGCAGGGTGGGACTTGGGCAGTTCTTC. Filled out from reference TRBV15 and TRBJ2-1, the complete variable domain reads DAMVIQNPRYQVTQFGKPVTLSCSQTLNHNVMYWYQQKSSQAPKLLFHYYDKDFNNEADTPDNFQSRRPNTSFCFLDIRSPGLGDTAMYLCATSRAPGRVGLGQFFGPGTRLTVL.

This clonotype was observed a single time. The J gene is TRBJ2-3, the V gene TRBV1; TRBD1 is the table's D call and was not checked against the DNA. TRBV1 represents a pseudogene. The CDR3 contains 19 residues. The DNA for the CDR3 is TGCACCAGCAGCCAAGATCCCACCAGGGGGCGCTTGGAGTTAGATACGCAGTATTTT. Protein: CTSSQDPTRGRLELDTQYF.

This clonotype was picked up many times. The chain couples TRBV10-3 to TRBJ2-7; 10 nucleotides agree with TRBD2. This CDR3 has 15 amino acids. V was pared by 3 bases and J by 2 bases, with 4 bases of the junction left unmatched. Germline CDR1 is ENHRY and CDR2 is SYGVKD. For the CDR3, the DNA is TGTGCCATCAGTGATTCCAGCGGGAGGGCCTACGAGCAGTACTTC. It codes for CAISDSSGRAYEQYF.

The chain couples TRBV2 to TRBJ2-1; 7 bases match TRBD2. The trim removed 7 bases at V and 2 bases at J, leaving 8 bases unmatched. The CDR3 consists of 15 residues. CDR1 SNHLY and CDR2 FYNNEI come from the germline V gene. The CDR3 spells CASKLGLAAYNEQFF. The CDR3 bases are TGTGCCAGCAAGTTAGGCCTAGCGGCCTACAATGAGCAGTTCTTC.

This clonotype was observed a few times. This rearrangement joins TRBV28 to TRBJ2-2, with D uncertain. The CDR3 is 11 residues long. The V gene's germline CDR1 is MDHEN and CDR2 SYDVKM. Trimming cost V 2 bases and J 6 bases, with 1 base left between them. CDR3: CASSLPGELFF. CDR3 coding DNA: TGTGCCAGCAGTTTACCCGGGGAGCTGTTTTTT.

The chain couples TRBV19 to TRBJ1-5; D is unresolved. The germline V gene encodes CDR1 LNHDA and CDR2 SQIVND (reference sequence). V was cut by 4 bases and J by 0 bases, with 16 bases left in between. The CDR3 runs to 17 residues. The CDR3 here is CASSTSHAPYSNQPQHF. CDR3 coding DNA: TGTGCCAGTAGTACCAGCCACGCACCTTATAGCAATCAGCCCCAGCATTTT.

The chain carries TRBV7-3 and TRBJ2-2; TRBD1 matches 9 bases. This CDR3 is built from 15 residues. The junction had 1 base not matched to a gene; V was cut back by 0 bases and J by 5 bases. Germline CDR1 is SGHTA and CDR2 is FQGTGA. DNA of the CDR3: TGTGCCAGCAGCTTAACGGGACAGGGAACCGGGGAGCTGTTTTTT. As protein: CASSLTGQGTGELFF.

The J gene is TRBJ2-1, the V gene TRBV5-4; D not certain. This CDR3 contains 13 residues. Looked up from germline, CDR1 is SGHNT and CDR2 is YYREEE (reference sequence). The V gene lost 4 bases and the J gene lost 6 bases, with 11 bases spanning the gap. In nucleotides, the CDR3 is TGTGCCAGCAGCCCCCGTGTTGCCAATGAGCAGTTCTTC. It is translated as CASSPRVANEQFF.

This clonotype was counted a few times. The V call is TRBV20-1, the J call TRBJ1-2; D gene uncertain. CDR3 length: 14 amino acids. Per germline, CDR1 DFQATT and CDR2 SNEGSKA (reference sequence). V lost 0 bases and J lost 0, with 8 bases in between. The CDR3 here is CSARDTDSNYGYTF. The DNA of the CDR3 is TGCAGTGCTAGAGATACGGACTCTAACTATGGCTACACCTTC.

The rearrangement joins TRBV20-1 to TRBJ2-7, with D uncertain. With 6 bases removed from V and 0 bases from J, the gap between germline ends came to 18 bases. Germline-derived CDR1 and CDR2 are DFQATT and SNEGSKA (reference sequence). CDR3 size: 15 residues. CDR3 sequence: CSAPDGTASSYEQYF. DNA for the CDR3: TGCAGTGCCCCGGACGGCACGGCAAGCTCCTACGAGCAGTACTTC.

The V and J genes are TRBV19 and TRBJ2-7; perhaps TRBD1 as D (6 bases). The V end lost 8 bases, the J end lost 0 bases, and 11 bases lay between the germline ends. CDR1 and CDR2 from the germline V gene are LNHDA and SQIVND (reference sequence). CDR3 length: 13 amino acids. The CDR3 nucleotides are TGTGCCAGTTCCGGACAGAACTCCTACGAGCAGTACTTC. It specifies CASSGQNSYEQYF.

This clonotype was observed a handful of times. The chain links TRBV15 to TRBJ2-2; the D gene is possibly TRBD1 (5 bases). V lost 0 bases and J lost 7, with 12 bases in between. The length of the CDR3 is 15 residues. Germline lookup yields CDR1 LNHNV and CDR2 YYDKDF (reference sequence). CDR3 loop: CATSRDVQGSGELFF. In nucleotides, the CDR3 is TGTGCCACCAGCAGAGATGTCCAGGGCAGCGGGGAGCTGTTTTTT.

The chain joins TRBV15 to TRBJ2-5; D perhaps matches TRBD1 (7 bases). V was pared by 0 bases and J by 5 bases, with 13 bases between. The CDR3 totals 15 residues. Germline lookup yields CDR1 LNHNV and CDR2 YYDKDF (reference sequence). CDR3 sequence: CATSRDRGAGETQYF. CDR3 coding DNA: TGTGCCACCAGCAGAGACAGGGGGGCCGGGGAGACCCAGTACTTC. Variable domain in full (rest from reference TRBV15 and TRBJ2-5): DAMVIQNPRYQVTQFGKPVTLSCSQTLNHNVMYWYQQKSSQAPKLLFHYYDKDFNNEADTPDNFQSRRPNTSFCFLDIRSPGLGDTAMYLCATSRDRGAGETQYFGPGTRLLVL.

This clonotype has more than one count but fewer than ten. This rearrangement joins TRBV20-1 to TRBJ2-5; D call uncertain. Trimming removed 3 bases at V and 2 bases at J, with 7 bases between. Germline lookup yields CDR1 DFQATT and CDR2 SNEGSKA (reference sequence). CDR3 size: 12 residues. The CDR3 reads CSARVRQETQYF. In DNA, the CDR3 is TGCAGTGCTAGGGTCAGGCAAGAGACCCAGTACTTC.

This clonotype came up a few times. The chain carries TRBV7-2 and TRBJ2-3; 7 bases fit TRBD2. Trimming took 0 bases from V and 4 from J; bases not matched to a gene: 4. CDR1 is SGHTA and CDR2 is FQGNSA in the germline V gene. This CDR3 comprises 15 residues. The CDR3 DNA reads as TGTGCCAGCAGCTTAGCGGGAGGGCCTTCAGATACGCAGTATTTT. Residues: CASSLAGGPSDTQYF. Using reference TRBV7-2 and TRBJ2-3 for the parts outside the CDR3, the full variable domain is GAGVSQSPSNKVTEKGKDVELRCDPISGHTALYWYRQSLGQGLEFLIYFQGNSAPDKSGLPSDRFSAERTGGSVSTLTIQRTQQEDSAVYLCASSLAGGPSDTQYFGPGTRLTVL.

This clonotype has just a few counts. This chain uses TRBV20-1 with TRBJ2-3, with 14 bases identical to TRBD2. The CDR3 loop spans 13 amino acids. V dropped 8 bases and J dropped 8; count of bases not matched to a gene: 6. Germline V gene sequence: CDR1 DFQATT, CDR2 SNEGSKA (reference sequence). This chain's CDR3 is CSPGTSGSSTQYF. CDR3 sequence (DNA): TGCAGTCCTGGGACTAGCGGGAGTAGTACGCAGTATTTT.

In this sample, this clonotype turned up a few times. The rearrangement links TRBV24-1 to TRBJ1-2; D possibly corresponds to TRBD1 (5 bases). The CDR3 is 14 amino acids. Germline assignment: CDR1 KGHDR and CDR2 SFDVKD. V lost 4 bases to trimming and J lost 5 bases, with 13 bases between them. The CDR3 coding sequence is TGTGCCACCAGTGAGGATACAGGTTCATATGGCTACACCTTC. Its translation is CATSEDTGSYGYTF.

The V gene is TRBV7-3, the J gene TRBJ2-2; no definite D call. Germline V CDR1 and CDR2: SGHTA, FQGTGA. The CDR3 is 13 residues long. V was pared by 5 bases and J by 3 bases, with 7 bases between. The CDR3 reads CASSLPDTGELFF. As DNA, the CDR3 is TGTGCCAGCAGCCTACCAGACACCGGGGAGCTGTTTTTT.

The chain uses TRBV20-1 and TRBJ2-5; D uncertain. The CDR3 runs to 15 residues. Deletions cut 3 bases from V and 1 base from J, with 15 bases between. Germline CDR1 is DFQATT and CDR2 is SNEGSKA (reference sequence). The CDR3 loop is CSARPHRRAQETQYF. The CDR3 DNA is TGCAGTGCTAGGCCCCACCGTCGGGCCCAAGAGACCCAGTACTTC.